This TCR beta chain emerged from a study of T-cell memory formation after mild COVID-19. General study findings and limits: Pre-infection memory harbored some responding clones, suggesting cross-reactive memory joined.

One entry per CDR3 protein results from TCRdb running MiXCR on the 5' RACE reads. The sample gives 90,000 to 120,000 distinct CDR3 sequences, 18% of which show up once; 5% to 7% is in the top ten. There are a few counts of this clonotype. Its target is not known. This TCR derives from a man between 18 and 29 years old who had mild COVID-19 (a few samples of this study predate the infection). Cell type and time point are not known. Sample: PBMCs or a T cell subset sorted from them (not recorded which).

This CDR3 reads CAITDRDTDTQYF. The CDR3 nucleotides read TGTGCCATCACGGACAGGGACACAGATACGCAGTATTTT. This chain uses TRBV24-1 with TRBJ2-3; 8 bases align to TRBD1. Trimming removed 11 bases from V and 2 bases from J; junction bases left unmatched: 5. The V gene's germline CDR1 is KGHDR and CDR2 SFDVKD. The CDR3 length is 13 residues.